The 19 T cell receptor beta chains below all came from one sample that was sequenced in a study of vaccination and CD4 T cells after COVID-19 (dated by TCRdb to the early 2020s). Library construction relied on PCR. The reads were generated on an Illumina iSeq 100. At the Johns Hopkins FTIC core, DNA from the cultured CD4+ T cells underwent TCR sequencing with the Oncomine TCR Beta short-read assay. Genomic DNA was extracted from the cultured CD4+ T cells with the QIAamp micro DNA kit. TCRdb handled the public reads itself, with Q25 trimming in fastp and clone calling in MiXCR, and kept productive beta chains. Rows are combined by CDR3 protein, so each entry shows the most common genes and DNA. For this sample there are roughly 10,000 distinct CDR3 sequences; around 30% appear just once. The biggest ten clones account for about an eighth of the sample. Sample treatment or condition, as interpreted from the label and publication: roughly 11-day PBMC culture with coronavirus spike peptide pools or control peptides (ViraFEST assay). CD4+ T cells from unexposed donors were collected before the COVID-19 pandemic (2011-2018).

No antigen has been identified for these receptors. Material for sequencing was CD4+ T cells from blood, cultured in vitro. Receptors were obtained from a human donor in good health.

The table lists this clonotype with a few counts. CDR3 nucleotides: TGTGCCAGCAGTGTCCGGGTCAGGGACATTCGGGGCGAGCAGTACTTC. This translates into CASSVRVRDIRGEQYF. V usage is TRBV6-1 and J usage is TRBJ2-7, with D possibly being TRBD1 (6 bases). The CDR3 totals 16 residues. Trimming removed 4 bases at V and 6 bases at J, with 22 bases between. CDR1 and CDR2 (germline): MNHNS, SASEGT.

This clonotype was seen more than once but under ten times. This sequence joins TRBV24-1 and TRBJ2-5; D is unclear. The germline V and J ends were trimmed by 4 bases and 5 bases, with 7 bases remaining between them. The germline V gene has CDR1 KGHDR and CDR2 SFDVKD. The CDR3 spans 12 residues. The CDR3 loop reads CATSDPNETQYF. As DNA, the CDR3 is TGTGCCACCAGTGACCCGAATGAGACCCAGTACTTC.

The chain employs TRBV7-2 and TRBJ2-1, with 7 bases identical to TRBD1. This CDR3 has 15 amino acids. Per the germline V gene, CDR1 is SGHTA and CDR2 is FQGNSA. The junction had 11 bases not matched to a gene; V was cut back by 6 bases and J by 6 bases. Written as DNA, the CDR3 is TGTGCCAGCAGTCGACAGGGTTTGGCCCCCAATGAGCAGTTCTTC. Protein sequence: CASSRQGLAPNEQFF. Based on the CDR3 plus reference TRBV7-2 and TRBJ2-1, the full variable domain is GAGVSQSPSNKVTEKGKDVELRCDPISGHTALYWYRQSLGQGLEFLIYFQGNSAPDKSGLPSDRFSAERTGGSVSTLTIQRTQQEDSAVYLCASSRQGLAPNEQFFGPGTRLTVL.

The chain recombines TRBV28 with TRBJ1-2; possible D gene TRBD1, 6 bases. With 7 bases removed from V and 4 bases from J, the gap between germline ends came to 13 bases. CDR1 and CDR2 from the germline V gene are MDHEN and SYDVKM. The CDR3 covers 13 residues. This CDR3 is CASTRQDLYGYTF. The CDR3 nucleotides are TGTGCCAGCACGCGACAGGATCTCTATGGCTACACCTTC.

A few counts support this clonotype. The chain couples TRBV20-1 to TRBJ2-5; either TRBD1 or TRBD2 may fit D (5 bases each). The CDR3 covers 12 residues. The ends were cut back, 5 bases at V and 3 bases at J, with 10 bases in the middle. Germline V gene sequence: CDR1 DFQATT, CDR2 SNEGSKA (reference sequence). CDR3 DNA: TGCAGTGCTCAAAGAGGGGAAGAGACCCAGTACTTC. This sequence encodes CSAQRGEETQYF.

This chain uses TRBV2 with TRBJ1-1, with a possible D match to TRBD1 (5 bases). The CDR3 consists of 13 residues. V lost 4 bases and J 3 bases, leaving 9 bases between the germline ends. Germline values: CDR1 SNHLY, CDR2 FYNNEI. CDR3 in DNA: TGTGCCAGCAGTGCTCGGGGCGACACTGAAGCTTTCTTT. It codes for CASSARGDTEAFF. The variable domain in full, completed from reference TRBV2 and TRBJ1-1, reads EPEVTQTPSHQVTQMGQEVILRCVPISNHLYFYWYRQILGQKVEFLVSFYNNEISEKSEIFDDQFSVERPDGSNFTLKIRSTKLEDSAMYFCASSARGDTEAFFGQGTRLTVV.

The V and J genes are TRBV11-3 and TRBJ2-5; 11 positions agree with TRBD2. The CDR3 loop spans 17 amino acids. Germline lookup yields CDR1 SGHNT and CDR2 YENEEA. Losses at the gene ends were 5 bases for V and 4 bases for J; bases not matched to a gene: 12. This CDR3 reads CASSPRSGTSGLETQYF. DNA of the CDR3: TGTGCCAGCAGCCCCAGATCCGGGACTAGCGGCTTAGAGACCCAGTACTTC.

This clonotype was seen a few times. This chain's CDR3 is CASSLEGLALETQYF. CDR3 sequence (DNA): TGTGCCAGCAGCTTGGAGGGACTAGCTTTAGAGACCCAGTACTTC. The chain links TRBV5-5 to TRBJ2-5, with 9 bases aligning to TRBD2. The ends lost 0 bases at V and 4 bases at J; junction bases unmatched: 4. Germline CDR1 SGHKS, CDR2 YYEKEE (reference sequence). This CDR3 has 15 residues.

This chain uses TRBV20-1 with TRBJ1-4; 10 bases map to TRBD1. The CDR3 has 14 amino acids. After removal of 1 base from V and 8 bases from J, the junction contained 4 bases not matched to a gene. Germline V lookup: CDR1 DFQATT, CDR2 SNEGSKA (reference sequence). Written as DNA, the CDR3 is TGCAGTGCTAGAGGACAGGGGGCGCGGGAAAAACTGTTTTTT. Its protein is CSARGQGAREKLFF.

This clonotype is medium-sized by share. V usage is TRBV6-4 and J usage is TRBJ1-6; 7 nucleotides align to TRBD1. This CDR3 has 14 amino acids. Unmatched junction bases numbered 0, after V lost 2 bases and J lost 5 bases. Germline V lookup: CDR1 MRHNA, CDR2 SNTAGT. CDR3 sequence (DNA): TGTGCCAGCAGTGACGGGACAGATAATTCACCCCTCCACTTT. Translating it yields CASSDGTDNSPLHF.

The chain links TRBV12-3 or TRBV12-4 to TRBJ1-1; the match to TRBD1 covers 9 bases. The CDR3 runs to 16 residues. Trimming at V came to 2 bases and at J to 4 bases, leaving 8 bases not matched to a gene. The CDR3 loop is CASSLTVQGASTEAFF. The CDR3 region has the DNA TGTGCCAGCAGTTTAACAGTACAGGGGGCGAGCACTGAAGCTTTCTTT.

This clonotype came up a few times. The chain recombines TRBV20-1 with TRBJ2-7; D remains unclear. CDR1 is DFQATT and CDR2 is SNEGSKA in the germline V gene (reference sequence). CDR3 size: 13 residues. V was clipped by 1 base and J by 2 bases, with 9 bases between them. The CDR3 here is CSARGQEPYEQYF. CDR3 sequence (DNA): TGCAGTGCTAGAGGTCAGGAGCCCTACGAGCAGTACTTC.

The V and J genes are TRBV7-8 and TRBJ2-2; D assignment may be TRBD1 or TRBD2 (5 bases each). The V gene lost 0 bases and the J gene lost 0 bases, with 11 bases spanning the gap. The CDR3 is 17 amino acids. Germline lookup yields CDR1 SGHVS and CDR2 FQNEAQ. The CDR3 spells CASSLARGVSNTGELFF. DNA for the CDR3: TGTGCCAGCAGCTTAGCTAGAGGGGTATCGAACACCGGGGAGCTGTTTTTT.

This chain connects TRBV7-3 to TRBJ2-1, with D perhaps TRBD1 or TRBD2 (5 bases each). V dropped 4 bases and J dropped 0 bases, with 10 bases sitting between them. This CDR3 is 15 amino acids long. CDR1 SGHTA and CDR2 FQGTGA come from the germline V gene. The CDR3 DNA reads TGTGCCAGCAGCTCCGGGGACGTCTCCTACAATGAGCAGTTCTTC. Translated: CASSSGDVSYNEQFF.

This clonotype was detected a few times. The chain links TRBV12-3 or TRBV12-4 to TRBJ2-7, with D perhaps TRBD1 (5 bases). The CDR3 loop spans 16 amino acids. The germline V and J ends were trimmed by 7 bases and 0 bases, with 19 bases remaining between them. In nucleotides, the CDR3 is TGTGCCAGCACCCCCCACGGATTCGACAGCTCCTACGAGCAGTACTTC. Residues: CASTPHGFDSSYEQYF.

The CDR3 here is CASSLVRGTYNEQFF. In DNA, the CDR3 is TGCGCCAGCAGCTTGGTTCGGGGGACCTACAATGAGCAGTTCTTC. The chain has TRBV5-1 and TRBJ2-1; weak D call: TRBD2 (6 bases). The CDR3 totals 15 residues. Trimming pared 0 bases from V and 2 bases from J, leaving 9 bases between. In germline, CDR1 is SGHRS, CDR2 YFSETQ.

V gene TRBV15 combines with J gene TRBJ2-3, with 7 bases matching TRBD1. Looked up from germline, CDR1 is LNHNV and CDR2 is YYDKDF (reference sequence). The trim removed 3 bases at V and 3 bases at J, leaving 9 bases unmatched. The CDR3 is 16 residues long. CDR3 loop: CATSRGRDSKTDTQYF. CDR3 sequence (DNA): TGTGCCACCAGCAGGGGCCGGGACAGTAAGACAGATACGCAGTATTTT.

J is TRBJ2-2 and V is TRBV6-5; 9 positions agree with TRBD2. This CDR3 has 15 amino acids. The V and J ends lost 4 bases and 2 bases, in that order; junction bases with no gene match: 2. Germline V CDR1 and CDR2: MNHEY, SVGAGI. For the CDR3, the DNA is TGTGCCAGCAGTTTTAGCGGGAGAAACACCGGGGAGCTGTTTTTT. Protein: CASSFSGRNTGELFF.

The chain combines TRBV6-4 with TRBJ2-3; D possibly matches TRBD1 or TRBD2 (5 bases each). Germline V gene lookup returns CDR1 MRHNA and CDR2 SNTAGT. Trimming cost V 3 bases and J 3 bases, with 10 bases left between them. This CDR3 has 14 amino acids. For the CDR3, the DNA is TGTGCCAGCAGTGAAGGGTGGGGGACAGATACGCAGTATTTT. Its translation is CASSEGWGTDTQYF.